This entry lists 28 T cell receptor beta chains sequenced from one sample in a study of blood T cells in healthy people across ages. Using a J-beta primer mix together with a sample-barcoded 5' primer, a second PCR was run for about 6 to 11 cycles. In TCRdb, the 5' RACE reads were re-called with MiXCR into one record per CDR3 protein. Found here are hundreds of thousands of distinct CDR3 sequences, under 55% of them singletons; the top ten hold about a fifth. Sequencing used blood. These receptor sequences come from a man aged 55 to 69 in good health.

The genes are TRBV9 and TRBJ1-2; possible D gene TRBD1, 5 bases. V lost 2 bases, J lost 0 bases, and 14 bases lay in between. CDR1 and CDR2 (germline): SGDLS, YYNGEE. This CDR3 comprises 16 residues. CDR3 nucleotide sequence: TGTGCCAGCAGCGTTTTGGGCGGGACCGCTAACTATGGCTACACCTTC. Translated, it gives CASSVLGGTANYGYTF.

This clonotype was observed a few times. The rearrangement links TRBV7-9 to TRBJ1-6; maybe TRBD1 (6 bases). The CDR3 covers 15 residues. Trimming left V 1 base short and J 10 bases short, with 14 bases between. Germline V gene sequence: CDR1 SEHNR, CDR2 FQNEAQ (reference sequence). The CDR3 reads CASSLEGQGNSPLHF. The DNA of the CDR3 is TGTGCCAGCAGCTTAGAGGGCCAGGGGAACTCACCCCTCCACTTT.

The rearrangement uses TRBV11-2 and TRBJ2-3, with D possibly being TRBD1 (6 bases). Trimming stripped 4 bases from V and 1 base from J, with 9 bases between. The CDR3 extends over 14 amino acids. Germline-derived CDR1 and CDR2 are SGHAT and FQNNGV. CDR3 in amino acids: CASSSRGRTDTQYF. CDR3 DNA sequence: TGTGCCAGCAGCTCCAGGGGTCGCACAGATACGCAGTATTTT.

The chain links TRBV7-2 to TRBJ2-5; possible D gene TRBD1, 6 bases. The CDR3 contains 14 residues. From germline, CDR1 is SGHTA and CDR2 FQGNSA. V was cut by 7 bases and J by 5 bases, with 17 bases left in between. CDR3 residues: CASTLDSGRETQYF. DNA of the CDR3: TGTGCCAGCACCCTGGACAGTGGACGGGAGACCCAGTACTTC.

In DNA form, the CDR3 reads TGCGCCAGCAGCTTGGGGGGCCAGTCCCCCACCGGGGAGCTGTTTTTT. Translation gives CASSLGGQSPTGELFF. The chain links TRBV5-1 to TRBJ2-2; tentative D call: TRBD1 (5 bases). The V end lost 0 bases, the J end lost 4 bases, and 13 bases lay between the germline ends. The CDR3 is made up of 16 amino acids. Germline V CDR1 and CDR2: SGHRS, YFSETQ. Full variable domain (outside the CDR3, taken from reference TRBV5-1 and TRBJ2-2): KAGVTQTPRYLIKTRGQQVTLSCSPISGHRSVSWYQQTPGQGLQFLFEYFSETQRNKGNFPGRFSGRQFSNSRSEMNVSTLELGDSALYLCASSLGGQSPTGELFFGEGSRLTVL.

V gene TRBV9 combines with J gene TRBJ1-5, with D perhaps TRBD1 (5 bases). This CDR3 is 15 amino acids long. The germline V and J ends were trimmed by 4 bases and 7 bases, with 18 bases remaining between them. CDR1 SGDLS and CDR2 YYNGEE come from the germline V gene. The DNA for the CDR3 is TGTGCCAGCAGCCCCTCCCAGGGATTGGGCCAGCCCCAGCATTTT. It yields the protein CASSPSQGLGQPQHF.

This chain connects TRBV12-3 or TRBV12-4 to TRBJ2-7; TRBD2 aligns across 9 bases. The CDR3 covers 15 residues. Trimming cost V 4 bases and J 2 bases; bases outside gene matches: 6. The CDR3 DNA reads as TGTGCCAGCAGTTCCACCCGCGGGGGGGCCTACGAGCAGTACTTC. This codes for CASSSTRGGAYEQYF.

This clonotype was found a few times. The chain couples TRBV20-1 to TRBJ2-5; no clear D gene. Trimming took 1 base from V and 1 from J, leaving 7 bases between them. Germline V gene lookup returns CDR1 DFQATT and CDR2 SNEGSKA (reference sequence). The CDR3 sequence is 13 residues long. The CDR3 loop is CSARAVGQETQYF. The CDR3 region has the DNA TGCAGTGCTAGAGCTGTGGGCCAAGAGACCCAGTACTTC.

This clonotype was recorded a few times. The rearrangement links TRBV18 to TRBJ2-7, with a tentative D call TRBD1 (6 bases). The CDR3 loop spans 15 amino acids. Trimming stripped 3 bases from V and 3 bases from J, with 15 bases between. Per the germline V gene, CDR1 is KGHSH and CDR2 is LQKENI. In DNA, the CDR3 is TGTGCCAGCTCACCCCTTAGGACAGATCTCTACGAGCAGTACTTC. Residues: CASSPLRTDLYEQYF.

The chain links TRBV2 to TRBJ1-2; 7 bases fit TRBD1. Germline V gene sequence: CDR1 SNHLY, CDR2 FYNNEI. The V gene end was trimmed by 10 bases and the J gene end by 4 bases; junction bases not matched to a gene: 12. The CDR3 has 14 residues. CDR3 amino acids: CATTGDSSIYGYTF. The CDR3 DNA reads TGTGCCACGACGGGGGACAGCTCCATCTATGGCTACACCTTC. The full variable domain, rest sourced from reference TRBV2 and TRBJ1-2, is EPEVTQTPSHQVTQMGQEVILRCVPISNHLYFYWYRQILGQKVEFLVSFYNNEISEKSEIFDDQFSVERPDGSNFTLKIRSTKLEDSAMYFCATTGDSSIYGYTFGSGTRLTVV.

There are a few counts of this clonotype. The chain recombines TRBV7-9 with TRBJ2-1; 7 positions match TRBD2. Losses at the gene ends were 2 bases for V and 2 bases for J; bases not matched to a gene: 6. Germline V lookup: CDR1 SEHNR, CDR2 FQNEAQ (reference sequence). The length of the CDR3 is 16 residues. The CDR3 DNA sequence: TGTGCCAGCAGCTTACCGGGACTATCCGCCTACAATGAGCAGTTCTTC. It is translated as CASSLPGLSAYNEQFF.

This clonotype has just a few counts. The rearrangement joins TRBV3-1 to TRBJ2-7, with D unresolved. CDR3 length: 15 amino acids. Trimming removed 0 bases from V and 0 bases from J, with 9 bases in between. CDR1 LGHDT and CDR2 YNNKEL come from the germline V gene (reference sequence). The CDR3 DNA is TGTGCCAGCAGCCAAGATCAGGCTGGCTCCTACGAGCAGTACTTC. Its protein product is CASSQDQAGSYEQYF.

This clonotype showed up many times. This chain links TRBV9 with TRBJ2-5; D may be TRBD2 (6 bases). Germline loops: CDR1 SGDLS, CDR2 YYNGEE. The ends were cut back, 3 bases at V and 5 bases at J, with 11 bases in the middle. This CDR3 spans 13 amino acids. The CDR3 sequence is CASSALAWETQYF. CDR3 in DNA: TGTGCCAGCAGCGCCCTAGCGTGGGAGACCCAGTACTTC.

The chain employs TRBV4-1 and TRBJ1-4; D is ambiguous. The CDR3 has 14 amino acids. The germline gives CDR1 MGHRA, CDR2 YSYEKL. The V end was cut by 6 bases, the J end by 8 bases, with 16 bases between. CDR3 region: CASSLVGSREKLFF. The CDR3 DNA follows: TGCGCCAGCAGTCTTGTGGGGTCTCGCGAAAAACTGTTTTTT.

This clonotype was picked up a small number of times. This chain connects TRBV12-3 or TRBV12-4 to TRBJ2-2; perhaps TRBD1 as D (6 bases). Trimming removed 6 bases from V and 4 bases from J, with 18 bases in between. The CDR3 has 16 amino acids. Here the CDR3 reads CASRTRGGTGTGELFF. The CDR3, as DNA: TGTGCCAGCAGGACAAGAGGGGGAACGGGCACCGGGGAGCTGTTTTTT.

The chain carries TRBV6-6 and TRBJ1-2, with a tentative D call TRBD1 (6 bases). This CDR3 has 12 residues. V was pared by 6 bases and J by 4 bases, with 9 bases between. Germline V gene lookup returns CDR1 MNHNY and CDR2 SVGAGI (reference sequence). The CDR3 reads CASSGQSYGYTF. The CDR3 bases are TGTGCCAGCAGCGGACAGAGCTATGGCTACACCTTC.

The chain combines TRBV4-3 with TRBJ2-3, with a tentative D call TRBD1 (5 bases). This CDR3 has 16 amino acids. Germline loops: CDR1 LGHNA, CDR2 YSLEER. The V end was cut by 3 bases, the J end by 4 bases, with 17 bases between. CDR3 amino acids: CASSQYRTQNSDTQYF. CDR3 in DNA: TGCGCCAGCAGCCAGTACCGGACACAAAACTCAGATACGCAGTATTTT.

The V and J genes are TRBV5-1 and TRBJ2-3; 7 bases map to TRBD1. From germline, CDR1 is SGHRS and CDR2 YFSETQ. V lost 4 bases to trimming and J lost 6 bases; unmatched junction nucleotides: 8. This CDR3 has 14 amino acids. In DNA form, the CDR3 reads TGCGCCAGCAGCCCCGTCCAGGGACAGGATACGCAGTATTTT. It specifies CASSPVQGQDTQYF.

As concerns this clonotype: A much more abundant neighbour one base away suggests this may be a read error. The chain is built from TRBV7-3 and TRBJ2-1, with TRBD2 as a possible D gene (5 bases). CDR3 length: 14 residues. CDR1 and CDR2 from the germline V gene are SGHTA and FQGTGA. The chain's CDR3 is CASSLPGLYNEQVF. The CDR3 DNA reads TGTGCCAGCAGCTTACCCGGACTGTACAATGAGCAGGTCTTC.

V usage is TRBV27 and J usage is TRBJ1-5, with no clear D. V dropped 5 bases and J dropped 5 bases, with 7 bases sitting between them. CDR1 is MNHEY, CDR2 SMNVEV, per germline (reference sequence). The CDR3 extends over 12 amino acids. The CDR3 is CASSAPDQPQHF. The DNA for the CDR3 is TGTGCCAGCAGTGCACCTGATCAGCCCCAGCATTTT.

J is TRBJ2-6 and V is TRBV7-6, with D possibly matching TRBD1 (5 bases). The CDR3 is 13 amino acids. Germline CDR1 is SGHVS and CDR2 is FNYEAQ. V lost 1 base and J 11 bases, leaving 9 bases between the germline ends. The CDR3, as DNA: TGTGCCAGCAGCTTAGACACAGGATACGTCCTGACTTTC. Translated: CASSLDTGYVLTF.

The V gene is TRBV7-9, the J gene TRBJ1-6; D is undetermined. This CDR3 spans 15 amino acids. Trimming removed 5 bases from V and 7 bases from J, with 15 bases in between. Germline values: CDR1 SEHNR, CDR2 FQNEAQ (reference sequence). The CDR3, as DNA: TGTGCCAGCAGCCACACGGGCAGGCAAAATTCACCCCTCCACTTT. Its translation: CASSHTGRQNSPLHF.

As regards this clonotype: This may be a read error, as it is one base from a much larger clone. The V gene is TRBV7-9, the J gene TRBJ2-1, with 8 bases fitting TRBD2. Germline CDR1 reads SEHNR; CDR2 reads FQNEAQ (reference sequence). CDR3 size: 15 residues. After removal of 5 bases from V and 13 bases from J, the junction contained 16 bases not matched to a gene. The CDR3 is CASSLGGVGVETQFF. The CDR3 coding sequence is TGTGCCAGCAGCCTCGGGGGGGTCGGAGTGGAGACCCAGTTCTTC.

The chain recombines TRBV29-1 with TRBJ2-7; D is uncertain. Trimming removed 4 bases from V and 1 base from J, with 8 bases in between. CDR1 and CDR2 (germline): SQVTM, ANQGSEA. This CDR3 has 12 amino acids. CDR3 residues: CSVATDSYEQYF. The CDR3 nucleotides are TGCAGCGTTGCCACGGATTCCTACGAGCAGTACTTC.

The V call is TRBV29-1, the J call TRBJ2-1, with 8 bases fitting TRBD2. The V segment lost 4 bases and the J segment 8 bases; nucleotides outside the gene matches: 7. Germline CDR1 is SQVTM and CDR2 is ANQGSEA. The CDR3 is made up of 13 amino acids. The CDR3 bases are TGCAGCGTTGGGATTCGGGGGGGGGATGAGCAGTTCTTC. Its translation is CSVGIRGGDEQFF.

The chain uses TRBV9 and TRBJ1-2; D remains unclear. V was trimmed by 0 bases and J by 10 bases, leaving 13 bases between them. Looked up from germline, CDR1 is SGDLS and CDR2 is YYNGEE. This CDR3 is 13 amino acids long. Here the CDR3 reads CASSVANGRNYTF. Here the CDR3 DNA reads TGTGCCAGCAGCGTAGCTAATGGGAGAAACTACACCTTC.

V and J are TRBV28 and TRBJ2-7; 8 positions match TRBD2. The CDR3 has 16 residues. V lost 3 bases to trimming and J lost 6 bases; unmatched junction nucleotides: 13. Germline lookup yields CDR1 MDHEN and CDR2 SYDVKM. The DNA for the CDR3 is TGTGCCAGCAGTTTGGAATCGGGGGGGGTTTATGGCGAGCAGTACTTC. Protein sequence: CASSLESGGVYGEQYF.

The rearrangement uses TRBV11-2 and TRBJ2-1; no reliable D call. This CDR3 is built from 16 residues. Germline V gives CDR1 SGHAT, CDR2 FQNNGV. V lost 1 base, J lost 5 bases, and 15 bases lay in between. CDR3 nucleotides: TGTGCCAGCAGCTTAGTCAGCCAGGTGGGCAACAATGAGCAGTTCTTC. Its translation is CASSLVSQVGNNEQFF.